A selection of T cell receptor beta chains follows, all from one sample in a study of post-analysis software for immune sequencing data. TCRdb re-derived calls from the PCR reads in MiXCR, one entry per CDR3 protein. Here the sample spans under 200,000 distinct CDR3 sequences, approximately 28% being singletons. The sequenced sample consisted of blood. The receptor set was obtained from a girl under 18 with multiple sclerosis. Each CDR3 is given with its conserved first and last residue. A D gene is named only where the DNA matches it firmly. Clone size is shown for a subset of rows, as once, few, many or a class of expanded clone.

j_gene	d_gene	v_gene	abundance	CDR3nt	CDR3aa
TRBJ2-1	TRBD2	TRBV5-1	few	TGCGCCGGCTTGGGGGACCCGGGACTAGCGGGTGAGCAGTTCTTC	CAGLGDPGLAGEQFF
TRBJ2-4	.	TRBV9	.	TGTGCCAGCTCTGGGGGCAGGGGAAACCGACCCCACGAGCGGTACTTC	CASSGGRGNRPHERYF
TRBJ2-2	.	TRBV5-6	.	TGTGCCAGCAGCCGTCCTAGGTCCGGGGAGCTGTTTTTT	CASSRPRSGELFF
TRBJ2-5	.	TRBV2	.	TGTGCCAGCAGTGAAGCTAGCGGCAATGAGCAGTACTTC	CASSEASGNEQYF
TRBJ1-5	.	TRBV7-9	few	TGTGCCAGCAGCCCAGGGGAGGGCACCCAGCCCCAGCATTTT	CASSPGEGTQPQHF
TRBJ1-5	.	TRBV5-1	.	TGCGCCAGCAGCTTGGATAGGGGTGATCAGCCCCAGCATTTT	CASSLDRGDQPQHF
TRBJ2-4	.	TRBV28	few	TGTGCCAGCAGTTTCGGAGGTGGCGACATTCAGTACTTC	CASSFGGGDIQYF
TRBJ2-7	.	TRBV4-2	.	TGTGCCAGCAGCGCACAGGGTTTTTCCTACGAGCAGTACTTC	CASSAQGFSYEQYF
TRBJ1-4	.	TRBV6-5	.	TGTGCCAGCAGCACGGACAGCTGGGGAGAAAAACTGTTTTTT	CASSTDSWGEKLFF
TRBJ2-7	.	TRBV28	few	TGTGCCAGCAGCCCCTGGGCCCGCCCTACTGAGGAGCAGTACTTC	CASSPWARPTEEQYF
TRBJ2-3	.	TRBV6-1	few	TGTGCCAGCACCCCCTATGATGTAACAGATACGCAGTATTTT	CASTPYDVTDTQYF
TRBJ2-3	.	TRBV5-1	many	TGCGCCAGCAGCCCCAAACCCGTAGCCCATGGGTCCGATACGCAGTATTTT	CASSPKPVAHGSDTQYF
TRBJ1-4	.	TRBV5-5	once	TGTGCCAGCAGCTTGGTAAGAGGGGAAAAACTGTTTTTT	CASSLVRGEKLFF
TRBJ2-1	.	TRBV5-1	many	TGCGCCAGCAGCTTTCGACAGGGAGGGTATGAGCAGTTCTTC	CASSFRQGGYEQFF
TRBJ2-2	.	TRBV11-2	few	TGTGCCAGCAGCCTAAAAGGGGTAGTTCGGGACACCGGGGAGCTGTTTTTT	CASSLKGVVRDTGELFF
TRBJ2-7	.	TRBV18	.	TGTGCCAGCTCACCACAGGGGAAGGGCTCCTACGAGCAGTACTTC	CASSPQGKGSYEQYF
TRBJ1-6	.	TRBV5-1	.	TGCGCCGGCAGCTTGGGCCCACCGAGCTCCTATAATTCACCCCTCCACTTT	CAGSLGPPSSYNSPLHF
TRBJ2-5	.	TRBV3-1	few	TGTGCCAGCAGCGCCCGGGCGAGCGACCAAGAGACCCAGTACTTC	CASSARASDQETQYF
TRBJ2-2	.	TRBV5-1	.	TGCGCCAGCAGCTTTGAAGTCACCGGGGAGCTGTTTTTT	CASSFEVTGELFF
TRBJ1-2	TRBD1	TRBV29-1	many	TGCAGCGTGACTACTCCGGGACAGGGAGCTTATGGCTACACCTTC	CSVTTPGQGAYGYTF
TRBJ2-2	TRBD1	TRBV7-2	few	TGTGCCAGCAGCTTAGACAGGGGCCCGAACACCGGGGAGCTGTTTTTT	CASSLDRGPNTGELFF
TRBJ1-2	TRBD1	TRBV12-3/TRBV12-4	many	TGTGCCAGCAGTTTCGGGCAGGGGGTTAGTGGCTACACCTTC	CASSFGQGVSGYTF
TRBJ1-2	.	TRBV7-3	few	TGTGCCAGCACCACGGCCGCGTTCGTAGGACGGAGCACCTTC	CASTTAAFVGRSTF
TRBJ2-3	TRBD2	TRBV3-1	.	TGTGCCAGCAGCTTAGATGGAGATAGCGGGGGACTGAGAGATACGCAGTATTTT	CASSLDGDSGGLRDTQYF
TRBJ2-5	.	TRBV5-1	many	TGCGCCAGCAGCTTTGGGCAGCCCTTAGAGACCCAGTACTTC	CASSFGQPLETQYF
TRBJ2-7	TRBD1	TRBV5-1	few	TGCGCCAGCAGCCGGAGGACAGGAGGCGAGCAGTACTTC	CASSRRTGGEQYF
TRBJ2-1	.	TRBV7-9	.	TGTGCCAGCAGCTTTAGCAGTAGATCGAGCTCCTACAATGAGCAGTTCTTC	CASSFSSRSSSYNEQFF
TRBJ1-1	TRBD1	TRBV20-1	.	TGCAGTGCCAAGCAGGGGGGGGGTGGGACTGAAGCTTTCTTT	CSAKQGGGGTEAFF
TRBJ2-7	.	TRBV2	.	TGTGCCAGCAGGGACTGGACCACCTACAATGAGCAGTACTTC	CASRDWTTYNEQYF
TRBJ2-1	.	TRBV6-5	.	TGTGCCGGCAGTTATTCCCCTCGTGGGTCGTCGGAGCAGTTCTTC	CAGSYSPRGSSEQFF
TRBJ2-1	TRBD1	TRBV7-3	many	TGTGCCAGCAGCTTGACAGGGGCTCTGAATGAGCAGTTCTTC	CASSLTGALNEQFF
TRBJ1-1	TRBD1	TRBV29-1	.	TGCAGCGTTATAATACAGGGGAGTTGGACTGAAGCTTTCTTT	CSVIIQGSWTEAFF
TRBJ1-2	.	TRBV7-9	.	TGTGCCAGCAATCCCCGAATCGCGGGGGCAGGCTACACCTTC	CASNPRIAGAGYTF
TRBJ1-2	.	TRBV6-5	.	TGTGCCAGCAGCACCGGGATTTATGGCTACACCTTC	CASSTGIYGYTF
TRBJ1-6	.	TRBV5-1	.	TGCGCCAGCGGTCGGGCAGATGAATCACCCCTCCACTTT	CASGRADESPLHF
TRBJ2-1	.	TRBV30	.	TGTGCCTGGAGTTCCCTGGGGGGGCCGATGGATGAGCAGTTCTTC	CAWSSLGGPMDEQFF
TRBJ1-1	.	TRBV29-1	.	TGCAGCGTTGAAGAGAGGGGGGGGACGGCTTTCTTT	CSVEERGGTAFF
TRBJ2-7	TRBD1	TRBV12-3/TRBV12-4	.	TGTGCCAGCAGTTGGACAGGGGGCCACGAGCAGTACTTC	CASSWTGGHEQYF
TRBJ2-7	TRBD1	TRBV12-3/TRBV12-4	.	TGTGCCAGCAGTTTGAGGGGACAGGGGGACGAGCAGTACTTC	CASSLRGQGDEQYF
TRBJ1-2	.	TRBV29-1	many	TGCAGCGTTGAAACCCCCTTGGGACGGACTAACTATGGCTACACCTTC	CSVETPLGRTNYGYTF
TRBJ1-1	.	TRBV9	few	TGTGCCAGCAGCGTAGGACGGGGCACTGAAGCTTTCTTT	CASSVGRGTEAFF
TRBJ2-3	TRBD1	TRBV5-1	many	TGCGCCAGCAGTTTCGGACAGGCCCGGGGAGATACGCAGTATTTT	CASSFGQARGDTQYF
TRBJ1-2	.	TRBV29-1	few	TGCAGCGGCCGACAGGCGAACTATGGCTACACCTTC	CSGRQANYGYTF
TRBJ2-1	.	TRBV20-1	few	TGCAGTGCTAGAGACCCTAGGGGGGACTCCTACAATGAGCAGTTCTTC	CSARDPRGDSYNEQFF
TRBJ2-7	TRBD2	TRBV11-2	few	TGTGCCAGCAGCTTAGTGCGGGGGGGCCTCGAGCAGTACTTC	CASSLVRGGLEQYF
TRBJ2-5	.	TRBV7-9	few	TGTGCCAGCAGCTTAGCCCCCGGCCAGTCAGGAGAGACCCAGTACTTC	CASSLAPGQSGETQYF
TRBJ2-1	.	TRBV7-7	.	TGTGCTAGCAGCTCTCAGGGGTTAGGGCGGTCTCAGCAGTTCTTC	CASSSQGLGRSQQFF
TRBJ2-5	TRBD1	TRBV12-3/TRBV12-4	.	TGTGCCAGCAGTTTATCGGACAGGGGAGGTCAAGAGACCCAGTACTTC	CASSLSDRGGQETQYF
TRBJ1-5	TRBD1	TRBV12-3/TRBV12-4	many	TGTGCCAGTCAGCCCCAGGGGGGTGGACAGCCCCAGCATTTT	CASQPQGGGQPQHF
TRBJ2-5	TRBD1	TRBV3-1	many	TGTGCCAGCAGCCAACTTTACAGGGGGCAGTACTTC	CASSQLYRGQYF
TRBJ1-5	.	TRBV28	.	TGTGCCAGCAGTTTTAGTGGAAATCAGCCCCAGCATTTT	CASSFSGNQPQHF
TRBJ2-1	TRBD2	TRBV5-8	many	TGTGCCAGCAGCTTGGAGCGGGAGCTATACAATGAGCAGTTCTTC	CASSLERELYNEQFF
TRBJ1-2	.	TRBV7-2	.	TGTGCCAGCAGCTTAGTTGGGGGTCACTATGGCTACACCTTC	CASSLVGGHYGYTF
TRBJ2-3	.	TRBV20-1	few	TGCAGTGCTGGGGGGGGGCGGACGACTAGCACAGATACGCAGTATTTT	CSAGGGRTTSTDTQYF
TRBJ2-3	.	TRBV5-6	many	TGTGCCAGCAGCTTGGAAGGGCAACCGGGGTATTTT	CASSLEGQPGYF
TRBJ1-5	.	TRBV28	.	TGTGCCAGCCGACAGCTAAATCAGCCCCAGCATTTT	CASRQLNQPQHF
TRBJ2-2	.	TRBV30	.	TGTGCCTGGAGAGAGAACACCGGGGAGCTGTTTTTT	CAWRENTGELFF
TRBJ1-1	.	TRBV20-1	few	TGCAGTGCTACCAAGTGGACGGTGAACACTGAAGCTTTCTTT	CSATKWTVNTEAFF
TRBJ2-1	.	TRBV28	.	TGTGCCAGCAGCCTACACCTGTCGGGGAAGGGTGGGCAGTTCTTC	CASSLHLSGKGGQFF
TRBJ2-7	.	TRBV28	few	TGTGCCAGCAGTCACAGCGGTGGCTCCTACGAGCAGTACTTC	CASSHSGGSYEQYF